These T cell receptor beta chains were read from a single sample in a study of blood T cell repertoires in COVID-19. TCRdb's table, derived via immunoSEQ multiplex PCR, lists solely in-frame clones and lacks some. The data show fewer than 45,000 clones, just under 85% seen once. The sample consisted of peripheral blood. These receptors were taken from a man over 45 with active COVID-19. Each CDR3 is given with its conserved first and last residue. The D gene is left open where the match is weak. Part of the rows lack a size; the others show once, few, many or a class for expanded clones.

d_call	clone_size	v_call	cdr3_length	j_call	cdr3_nt	cdr3_aa
.	.	TRBV2	17	TRBJ1-4	TGTGCCAGCAGTGAAGCGCTTGGCATTGCAACTAATGAAAAACTGTTTTTT	CASSEALGIATNEKLFF
TRBD2	.	TRBV19	14	TRBJ2-5	TGTGCCAGCGGACTAGCGGGGGATAAAGAGACCCAGTACTTC	CASGLAGDKETQYF
TRBD1	.	TRBV2	18	TRBJ2-2	TGTGCCAGCAGTGAAGTAGCCTCGGGACAGGGGAACACCGGGGAGCTGTTTTTT	CASSEVASGQGNTGELFF
TRBD2	.	TRBV4-3	16	TRBJ2-1	TGCGCCAGCAGCCAAGGTAGCGGGGGTATGTACAATGAGCAGTTCTTC	CASSQGSGGMYNEQFF
.	.	TRBV23-1	13	TRBJ2-5	TGCGCCAGCCACCGGGACATTAAGAAGACCCAGTACTTC	CASHRDIKKTQYF
TRBD1	.	TRBV7-8	19	TRBJ1-5	TGTGCCAGCAGCTCCTACAAGGCCCTCAGGACAGGGAAAAGTCAGCCCCAGCATTTT	CASSSYKALRTGKSQPQHF
.	.	TRBV11-2	14	TRBJ1-1	TGTGCCAGCAGCTTAGATCGACTCACAGGCAAAGCTTTCTTT	CASSLDRLTGKAFF
.	few	TRBV27	13	TRBJ1-2	TGTGCCAGCAGTTTAAACCGAGACTATGGCTACACCTTC	CASSLNRDYGYTF
TRBD1	.	TRBV5-6	14	TRBJ2-5	TGTGCCAGCAGCTTTTCGGACAGGAGAGAGACCCAGTACTTC	CASSFSDRRETQYF
.	.	TRBV13	16	TRBJ2-1	TGTGCCAGCAGCTTCGGGCGGGGGCCCCCCTACAATGAGCAGTTCTTC	CASSFGRGPPYNEQFF
.	.	TRBV2	16	TRBJ1-6	TGTGCCAGCAGTGAAGTGATGAGGGGGATGGATTCACCCCTCCACTTT	CASSEVMRGMDSPLHF
TRBD1	.	TRBV10-3	12	TRBJ2-7	TGTGCCATCAGTATACAGGGGGGCGAGCAGTACTTC	CAISIQGGEQYF
TRBD2	.	TRBV28	16	TRBJ2-1	TGTGCCAGCAGCCCCCCCAGCGGGGCCTCCTACAATGAGCAGTTCTTC	CASSPPSGASYNEQFF
TRBD1	.	TRBV18	16	TRBJ1-3	TGTGCCAGCTCACCCTCCCCGACAGGGCTCAGAAACACCATATATTTT	CASSPSPTGLRNTIYF
.	.	TRBV11-2	14	TRBJ1-2	TGTGCCAGCAGCCTAATTGAGAGAAACTATGGCTACACCTTC	CASSLIERNYGYTF
TRBD2	.	TRBV6-2/TRBV6-3	16	TRBJ2-3	TGTGCCAGCAGTCCGACTAGCGGGGGGAACACAGATACGCAGTATTTT	CASSPTSGGNTDTQYF
.	.	TRBV18	12	TRBJ2-7	TGTGCCAGCTCACCAGGCAGCTACGAGCAGTACTTC	CASSPGSYEQYF
TRBD1	.	TRBV5-1	16	TRBJ1-1	TGCGCCAGCAGCTCTTTGGGGGTTGGACAGGGCCCTGAAGCTTTCTTT	CASSSLGVGQGPEAFF
TRBD2	.	TRBV19	15	TRBJ2-3	TGTGCCAGTAGTATTGGGACTAGCACCACAGATACGCAGTATTTT	CASSIGTSTTDTQYF
.	.	TRBV29-1	14	TRBJ2-3	TGCAGCGTTGAACTGGCGGGGGCCACAGATACGCAGTATTTT	CSVELAGATDTQYF
TRBD1	.	TRBV19	13	TRBJ1-4	TGTGCCAGTAATGACAGGGGTAGGGAAAAACTGTTTTTT	CASNDRGREKLFF
TRBD2	.	TRBV2	14	TRBJ2-3	TGTGCCAGCAGTGAGACTAGCGGGGTAGATACGCAGTATTTT	CASSETSGVDTQYF
TRBD2	.	TRBV27	15	TRBJ2-1	TGTGCCAGCAAACTAGCGGGGGGATTCTACAATGAGCAGTTCTTC	CASKLAGGFYNEQFF
.	few	TRBV18	14	TRBJ2-7	TGTGCCAGCTCACCGGACAGCCCCACCTACGAGCAGTACTTC	CASSPDSPTYEQYF
TRBD2	.	TRBV5-6	18	TRBJ2-1	TGTGCCAGCAGCTGGGGACTAGCGGGGGAGCTAACCTACAATGAGCAGTTCTTC	CASSWGLAGELTYNEQFF
TRBD2	.	TRBV5-6	14	TRBJ2-3	TGTGCCAGCAGCTTGGTCGGGGAGGGGGATACGCAGTATTTT	CASSLVGEGDTQYF
.	.	TRBV20-1	11	TRBJ1-1	TGCAGTGCTGGGGGGGAGACTGAAGCTTTCTTT	CSAGGETEAFF
TRBD1	.	TRBV10-3	14	TRBJ1-2	TGTGCCATCAGTCCGGGGCAGGGGGCGCTTGGCTACACCTTC	CAISPGQGALGYTF
.	.	TRBV9	13	TRBJ2-5	TGTGCCAGCAGCTACAGCGGCGACGTGACCCAGTACTTC	CASSYSGDVTQYF
.	.	TRBV28	15	TRBJ2-3	TGTGCCAGCAGTTTGGTGCAGGGCATGACAGATACGCAGTATTTT	CASSLVQGMTDTQYF
.	.	TRBV28	15	TRBJ1-4	TGTGCCAGCAGTTTCGACAGCACAACTAATGAAAAACTGTTTTTT	CASSFDSTTNEKLFF
.	.	TRBV10-3	13	TRBJ1-3	TGTGCCATCATGAGGAGCTCTGGAAACACCATATATTTT	CAIMRSSGNTIYF
.	.	TRBV6-1	15	TRBJ1-2	TGTGCCAGCAGTGAAGGGTTGAACAGTCTCTATGGCTACACCTTC	CASSEGLNSLYGYTF
TRBD1	.	TRBV6-1	15	TRBJ1-2	TGTGCCAGCAGTGAATTCTCAGGGGGTCTCCCTGGCTACACCTTC	CASSEFSGGLPGYTF
.	few	TRBV5-1	15	TRBJ2-7	TGCGCCAGCAGCATCGGGGGGCCTCCGGACTACGAGCAGTACTTC	CASSIGGPPDYEQYF
.	.	TRBV5-1	17	TRBJ2-1	TGCGCCAGCAGATCCGAGGCGGGGCCGAGCTCCTACAATGAGCAGTTCTTC	CASRSEAGPSSYNEQFF
TRBD1	once	TRBV11-2	12	TRBJ1-1	TGTGCCAGCAGTTCCACAGGGGCCCCAACGTTCTTT	CASSSTGAPTFF
.	.	TRBV6-5	16	TRBJ2-2	TGTGCCAGCAGTTACTCGGGACAAGAGAACACCGGGGAGCTGTTTTTT	CASSYSGQENTGELFF
.	.	TRBV19	11	TRBJ2-7	TGTGCCAGTAGCGGACAGAACGAGCAGTACTTC	CASSGQNEQYF
.	.	TRBV6-5	14	TRBJ2-2	TGTGCCAGCCGAGACAGCTTGAACACCGGGGAGCTGTTTTTT	CASRDSLNTGELFF
.	.	TRBV25-1	15	TRBJ1-4	TGTGCCAGCAGTGCGTCGGACAGAGGGAATGAAAAACTGTTTTTT	CASSASDRGNEKLFF
.	.	TRBV11-2	16	TRBJ2-7	TGTGCCAGCAGCTTAGAAGGGACTTTCCGCTCCTACGAGCAGTACTTC	CASSLEGTFRSYEQYF
.	.	TRBV5-5	16	TRBJ1-1	TGTGCCAGCAGCTTTCCCCCGGAAGGGGCACTCACTGAAGCTTTCTTT	CASSFPPEGALTEAFF
.	.	TRBV20-1	13	TRBJ2-7	TGCAGTGCTAGTGCCGGGGATTCCTACGAGCAGTACTTC	CSASAGDSYEQYF
TRBD1	.	TRBV6-5	14	TRBJ1-4	TGTGCCAGCCACCCACACAGGGGAGGTGAAAAACTGTTTTTT	CASHPHRGGEKLFF
TRBD1	medium-sized	TRBV29-1	13	TRBJ1-5	TGCAGCGTCCTTACAGGGGAAAGCCAGCCCCAGCATTTT	CSVLTGESQPQHF
.	.	TRBV6-9	12	TRBJ2-3	TGTGCCAGCAGCGGGGGCACAGATACGCAGTATTTT	CASSGGTDTQYF
TRBD1	.	TRBV28	16	TRBJ1-2	TGTGCCAGCAGTGTCCCCGGGACAGGGGGCAACTATGGCTACACCTTC	CASSVPGTGGNYGYTF
.	.	TRBV6-6	15	TRBJ1-1	TGTGCCAGCACCCAATTGGCTACAGGGAACACTGAAGCTTTCTTT	CASTQLATGNTEAFF
TRBD2	.	TRBV6-5	15	TRBJ2-5	TGTGCCAGCAGCAATGGAGCGGGGGGGAAAGAGACCCAGTACTTC	CASSNGAGGKETQYF
.	.	TRBV19	13	TRBJ1-2	TGTGCCTCCCTTCAAAGCAAGATCTATGGCTACACCTTC	CASLQSKIYGYTF
.	.	TRBV5-5	13	TRBJ1-1	TGTGCCAGCAGCTCCACAAGGAACACTGAAGCTTTCTTT	CASSSTRNTEAFF
TRBD1	.	TRBV11-2	15	TRBJ1-2	TGTGCCAGCAGCTCGGGGACAGGGGGAGGCTATGGCTACACCTTC	CASSSGTGGGYGYTF
TRBD1	.	TRBV27	15	TRBJ1-6	TGTGCCAGCAGTTTCGGACAGGGGAATAATTCACCCCTCCACTTT	CASSFGQGNNSPLHF